This TCR beta chain was identified during a study of regulatory T cells in long-lasting Graves disease. Study-level results: Persistent-disease Graves' patients showed less TCR diversity than new cases. Limited sample numbers may have lowered accuracy.

Sequencing libraries for TCR beta were prepared with iRepertoire HTBI primers and Arm-PCR of CDR3 regions. TCRdb ran MiXCR on the multiplex PCR reads and lists one entry per CDR3 protein. The table has 400,000 to 550,000 distinct CDR3 sequences, about a sixth seen once. Germline CDR1 is ENHRY and CDR2 is SYGVKD. This CDR3 spans 17 amino acids. Trimming at V came to 2 bases and at J to 4 bases, leaving 10 bases not matched to a gene. The time point: newly diagnosed GD, antithyroid drugs for less than 3 months. From PBMCs, RNA was extracted and then used to make the TCR library. This clonotype was found many times. Antigen: not known. This same sample was also part of a study on T cells in Graves' hyperthyroidism and ophthalmopathy.

The V and J genes are TRBV10-3 and TRBJ2-7; 11 nucleotides line up with TRBD2. Material: peripheral blood mononuclear cells (PBMCs), obtained at new diagnosis, from a patient treated with antithyroid drugs. This receptor was identified in a woman under 30 with Graves disease. The CDR3 loop is CAISEPSGTSGAYEQYF. The DNA of the CDR3 is TGTGCCATCAGTGAGCCCTCCGGGACTAGCGGAGCGTACGAGCAGTACTTC.